Only a few counts were recorded for the clone carrying this T cell receptor (beta chain). Its antigen is unidentified. The sample originates from a study of T cells after yellow fever vaccination. General observations from the study: Detected again after the booster were most primary-vaccination clones, at 95% to 98% CD4 and 88% CD8. The CD4 compartment and the CD8 compartment contained a small share of clonotypes in common.

V was trimmed by 0 bases and J by 4 bases, leaving 13 bases between them. The CDR3 loop spans 16 amino acids. Per the germline V gene, CDR1 is LGHNA and CDR2 is YNFKEQ. For TCR, cDNA came from 5'RACE template switching, which added a universal primer site and UMIs. MiXCR, applied by TCRdb to the 5' RACE reads, yields one record per CDR3 protein. Of around 500,000 distinct CDR3 sequences in the sample, around a fifth were seen once. The rearrangement uses TRBV4-2 and TRBJ1-5, with D uncertain. The sample here was PBMCs, taken roughly 20 days after the first yellow fever vaccination. The origin of this receptor is a man between 18 and 35 years old who received the YFV17D yellow fever vaccine. CDR3 loop: CASSQDAQTFNQPQHF. CDR3 bases: TGTGCCAGCAGCCAAGATGCACAGACATTTAATCAGCCCCAGCATTTT.